The clone carrying this T cell receptor beta chain showed up many times. Antigen unknown. V lost 6 bases, J lost 10 bases, and 13 bases lay in between. The CDR3 is 12 residues long. Germline assignment: CDR1 SGHTA and CDR2 FQGNSA. cDNA synthesis was performed by 5'RACE with 10-nucleotide random UMIs. TCRdb itself ran the 5' RACE reads through MiXCR, one entry per CDR3 protein. The sample lists about 120,000 distinct CDR3 sequences, roughly 3.2% occurring once. This entry belongs to a study of neurological immune-mediated disorders. Study at large: Relapsing-remitting forms accounted for about 90% of the roughly 35 multiple sclerosis patients and secondary progressive forms for 3.

The study's findings and limits: When grouped phylogenetically, the repertoires of 18 of the 34 multiple sclerosis patients fell together in one related-CDR3 cluster, which is a possible signature.

The chain recombines TRBV7-2 with TRBJ2-1; D remains ambiguous. The sequence came from a woman aged 30 to 39 with multiple sclerosis. Material for sequencing was PBMCs. CDR3 in amino acids: CASSLTLGEQFF. CDR3 nucleotides: TGTGCCAGCAGTTTAACCCTGGGGGAGCAGTTCTTC. Full variable domain (outside the CDR3, taken from reference TRBV7-2 and TRBJ2-1): GAGVSQSPSNKVTEKGKDVELRCDPISGHTALYWYRQSLGQGLEFLIYFQGNSAPDKSGLPSDRFSAERTGGSVSTLTIQRTQQEDSAVYLCASSLTLGEQFFGPGTRLTVL.